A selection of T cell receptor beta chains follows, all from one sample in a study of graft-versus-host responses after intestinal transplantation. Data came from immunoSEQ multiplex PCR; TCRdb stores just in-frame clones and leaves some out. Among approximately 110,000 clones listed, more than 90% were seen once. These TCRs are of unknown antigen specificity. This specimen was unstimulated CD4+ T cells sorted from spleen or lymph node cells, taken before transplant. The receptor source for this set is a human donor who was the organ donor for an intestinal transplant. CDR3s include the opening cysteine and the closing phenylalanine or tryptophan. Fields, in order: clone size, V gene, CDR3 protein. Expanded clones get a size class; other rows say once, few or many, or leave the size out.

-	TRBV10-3	CAIRLAGVYNEQFF
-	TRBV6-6	CASGVNRIYGYTF
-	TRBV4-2	CASSQETNGETQYF
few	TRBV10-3	CAIKASPGNTIYF
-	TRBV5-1	CASSLGTSLPDTQYF
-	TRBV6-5	CASSRVGTGIYEQYF
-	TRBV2	CASSVIRVGELFF
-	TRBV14	CASSRRNYGYTF
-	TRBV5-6	CASSWDRGGEQYF
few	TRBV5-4	CASSLKGRISYNEQFF
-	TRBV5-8	CASSFLTDSAAQETQYF
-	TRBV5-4	CASSSTLESNEQFF
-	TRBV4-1	CASSRKVRTSGTINEQYF
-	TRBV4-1	CASSQASGNIQYF
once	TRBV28	CASSFVDRAPSYEQYF
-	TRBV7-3	CASSLPSGRAHETQYF
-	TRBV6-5	CASSYRVATEAFF
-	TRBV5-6	CASSLGTSGYNEQFF
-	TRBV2	CASSDGGRALNEQYF
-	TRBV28	CASSLANNYGYTF
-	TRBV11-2	CASSQGDRTDTQYF
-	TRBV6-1	CASSEVRIRAYGYTF
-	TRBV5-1	CASSLVPLQTSGNTIYF
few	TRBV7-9	CASSLSFSGNTIYF
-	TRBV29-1	CSVLGGQETQYF
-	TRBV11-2	CASSLDVAPGTGELFF
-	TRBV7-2	CASSLFARGLYNEQFF
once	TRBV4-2	CASSFQGNEQFF
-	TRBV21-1	CASSKTGFRYSNQPQHF
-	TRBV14	CASSQIPGRGLYF
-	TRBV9	CASSATSGSGFNEQFF
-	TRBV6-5	CASRTQGAGSYEQYF
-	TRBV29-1	CSVRTGRSTDTQYF
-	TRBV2	CASQPPKGAGEYNEQFF
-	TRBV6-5	CASGRGVGSYEQYF
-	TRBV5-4	CASSSRTQETQYF
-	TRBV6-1	CASSGGWTGELFF
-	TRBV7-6	CASSQDLYNEQFF
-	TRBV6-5	CASRGLAGVGYEQYF
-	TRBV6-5	CASSSWREQYF
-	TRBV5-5	CASSLRGTTGETQYF
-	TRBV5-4	CASSWGRTGEGYEQYF
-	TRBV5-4	CASRGERSYEQYF
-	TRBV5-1	CASSSYRNTEAFF
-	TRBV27	CATRLAGVNSGELFF
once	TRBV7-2	CASSLMFLDNSPLHF
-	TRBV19	CASSIDRLAGAGETQYF
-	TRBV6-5	CASSYSGQGNEKLFF
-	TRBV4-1	CASSPNTATGTGYTF
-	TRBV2	CASNGRHTGSTDTQYF
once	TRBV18	CASSPPGLAGFNEQFF
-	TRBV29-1	CSVEEGRPYEQYF
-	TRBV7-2	CASSLKAYNSYNEQFF
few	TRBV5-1	CASSLTGYEQYF
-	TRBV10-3	CAISDMAGGYNEQFF
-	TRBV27	CASRGLAGLGTGELFF